One sample yielded the 22 T cell receptor beta chains listed below, sequenced in a study of regulatory and conventional T cells in RAG deficiency. Blood CD4+ CD25-low CD127-high conventional T cells supplied the genomic DNA template. TCRdb's table, derived via immunoSEQ multiplex PCR, lists solely in-frame clones and lacks some. The sample shows 20,000 to 25,000 clones, nearly 96% of them seen only once. The same data also went into a second study, on regulatory T cells. From that study: The primer mix had 52 TRBV and 13 TRBJ primers.

The source material was CD25- CD4+ T cells sorted from blood. All receptors come from a human donor in good health.

This clone came up once. This sequence joins TRBV15 and TRBJ1-1; D may be TRBD1 (6 bases). This CDR3 has 16 amino acids. With 8 bases removed from V and 9 bases from J, the gap between germline ends came to 28 bases. CDR1 is LNHNV, CDR2 YYDKDF, per germline (reference sequence). DNA for the CDR3: TGTGCCACCCTACTCGGCGGACAGAGATTGGTAACGAAAGCTTTCTTT. Its translation: CATLLGGQRLVTKAFF.

The CDR3 protein is CASNGQLNQPQHF. The DNA for the CDR3 is TGTGCCAGTAACGGACAGCTGAATCAGCCCCAGCATTTT. This sequence joins TRBV19 and TRBJ1-5; a weak D match, TRBD1 (6 bases). Per the germline V gene, CDR1 is LNHDA and CDR2 is SQIVND (reference sequence). The CDR3 length is 13 residues. The germline V and J ends were trimmed by 7 bases and 4 bases, with 11 bases remaining between them.

The chain links TRBV5-6 to TRBJ2-7, with TRBD1 matching over 10 bases. The length of the CDR3 is 16 residues. The germline CDR1 and CDR2 sequences are SGHDT and YYEEEE. J gave up 3 bases and V 0 bases, and 6 bases lay outside the gene matches. The CDR3 bases are TGTGCCAGCAGCTTGGAGTACGGGACAGGGGTCTACGAGCAGTACTTC. Its protein product is CASSLEYGTGVYEQYF.

This clone was detected only once. The chain combines TRBV7-9 with TRBJ2-3; TRBD1 agrees at 10 bases. Germline V CDR1 and CDR2: SEHNR, FQNEAQ (reference sequence). The CDR3 consists of 18 residues. J lost 1 base, V lost 4 bases, and 11 bases had no gene match. The CDR3 region has the DNA TGTGCCAGCAGCTCGACAGGGGGCTTCCTATCCCGCACAGATACGCAGTATTTT. Encoded protein: CASSSTGGFLSRTDTQYF.

The V and J genes are TRBV6-1 and TRBJ1-5, with 9 bases identical to TRBD1. Trimming cost V 4 bases and J 8 bases; bases outside gene matches: 12. Germline CDR1 and CDR2: MNHNS and SASEGT. This CDR3 contains 16 residues. CDR3: CASSGDSGTGLEPQHF. For the CDR3, the DNA is TGTGCCAGCAGTGGAGATTCTGGGACAGGGTTGGAGCCCCAGCATTTT.

In its sample, this clone was seen once. The rearrangement links TRBV28 to TRBJ1-5; TRBD1 agrees at 8 bases. From germline, CDR1 is MDHEN and CDR2 SYDVKM. The V and J ends lost 5 bases and 4 bases, in that order; junction bases with no gene match: 4. The CDR3 has 14 residues. The CDR3: CASSIDRGNQPQHF. CDR3 sequence (DNA): TGTGCCAGCAGTATAGACAGGGGAAATCAGCCCCAGCATTTT.

This CDR3 is CASSPGRDNSPLHF. CDR3 DNA sequence: TGTGCCAGCTCACCAGGGAGGGATAATTCACCCCTCCACTTT. V is TRBV18 and J is TRBJ1-6; D is ambiguous. V shed 2 bases and J shed 5 bases, with 7 bases lying between them. The CDR3 covers 14 residues. Germline V gene sequence: CDR1 KGHSH, CDR2 LQKENI.

This rearrangement joins TRBV30 to TRBJ1-3; no reliable D call. CDR3 length: 14 residues. Germline CDR1 is GTSNPN and CDR2 is SVGIG (reference sequence). Between the trimmed V and J ends, which lost 0 bases and 0 bases, there was a span of 6 bases. The chain's CDR3 is CAWSVFFSGNTIYF. As DNA, the CDR3 is TGTGCCTGGAGTGTTTTCTTCTCTGGAAACACCATATATTTT. Using reference TRBV30 and TRBJ1-3 for the parts outside the CDR3, the full variable domain is SQTIHQWPATLVQPVGSPLSLECTVEGTSNPNLYWYRQAAGRGLQLLFYSVGIGQISSEVPQNLSASRPQDRQFILSSKKLLLSDSGFYLCAWSVFFSGNTIYFGEGSWLTVV.

The J gene is TRBJ2-5, the V gene TRBV5-4; 10 nucleotides match TRBD1. The V gene's germline CDR1 is SGHNT and CDR2 YYREEE (reference sequence). Unmatched junction bases numbered 6, after V lost 4 bases and J lost 6 bases. The CDR3 is 14 amino acids. The chain's CDR3 is CASSPGQGSKTQYF. Written as DNA, the CDR3 is TGTGCCAGCAGCCCGGGACAGGGGTCCAAGACCCAGTACTTC.

The rearrangement links TRBV7-9 to TRBJ2-7, with a weak D call TRBD1 (6 bases). Germline CDR1 SEHNR, CDR2 FQNEAQ (reference sequence). The CDR3 consists of 18 residues. The V and J ends lost 1 base and 0 bases respectively, with 19 bases between them. Here the CDR3 reads CASSLGLVRGIISYEQYF. CDR3 nucleotides: TGTGCCAGCAGCTTAGGGCTAGTCAGGGGAATCATCTCCTACGAGCAGTACTTC.

The gene calls are TRBV18 and TRBJ1-2; perhaps TRBD1 as D (6 bases). The CDR3 has 14 residues. Trimming cost V 0 bases and J 5 bases, with 10 bases left between them. CDR1 and CDR2 (germline): KGHSH, LQKENI. CDR3 in amino acids: CASSPPGGLYGYTF. The CDR3 DNA sequence: TGTGCCAGCTCACCACCGGGGGGGCTTTATGGCTACACCTTC.

The chain employs TRBV21-1 and TRBJ2-7; TRBD2, the D gene given by the table, was not confirmed from the DNA. TRBV21-1 is a pseudogene locus. CDR3 length: 19 residues. CDR3 residues: CASSKEETSGGTCSYEQYF. DNA of the CDR3: TGTGCCAGCAGCAAAGAGGAGACTAGCGGGGGAACCTGCTCCTACGAGCAGTACTTC.

The chain links TRBV12-5 to TRBJ1-1; D not resolved. The V end was cut by 5 bases, the J end by 10 bases, with 20 bases between. Per the germline V gene, CDR1 is LGHNT and CDR2 is FRNRAP. The CDR3 spans 14 residues. For the CDR3, the DNA is TGTGCTAGTGGTGCCACCCAGCAGGAGGCCACAGCTTTCTTT. Its translation: CASGATQQEATAFF.

This clone was seen a handful of times. The J gene is TRBJ1-5, the V gene TRBV27; TRBD1 is a possible D gene (6 bases). Trimming pared 8 bases from V and 5 bases from J, leaving 13 bases between. The germline gives CDR1 MNHEY, CDR2 SMNVEV (reference sequence). The CDR3 loop spans 13 amino acids. This CDR3 is CASRFRGDQPQHF. The CDR3 nucleotides are TGTGCCAGCCGATTCAGGGGAGATCAGCCCCAGCATTTT.

The chain employs TRBV4-1 and TRBJ1-2, with TRBD1 matching over 8 bases. Germline V lookup: CDR1 MGHRA, CDR2 YSYEKL. This CDR3 contains 18 residues. Trimming took 3 bases from V and 1 from J; bases not matched to a gene: 13. CDR3 residues: CASSQTAGTGDFNYGYTF. The CDR3 coding sequence is TGCGCCAGCAGCCAGACCGCCGGGACAGGCGATTTTAACTATGGCTACACCTTC.

This chain connects TRBV11-2 to TRBJ2-4, with D possibly matching TRBD2 (7 bases). Germline V gives CDR1 SGHAT, CDR2 FQNNGV. This CDR3 contains 19 residues. V lost 3 bases to trimming and J lost 0 bases, with 21 bases between them. The CDR3 nucleotides are TGTGCCAGCAGCTTTTCAGGACCGGGGGCGGGGGTAGCCAAAAACATTCAGTACTTC. Translated: CASSFSGPGAGVAKNIQYF. The full variable domain, rest sourced from reference TRBV11-2 and TRBJ2-4, is EAGVAQSPRYKIIEKRQSVAFWCNPISGHATLYWYQQILGQGPKLLIQFQNNGVVDDSQLPKDRFSAERLKGVDSTLKIQPAKLEDSAVYLCASSFSGPGAGVAKNIQYFGAGTRLSVL.

J is TRBJ2-5 and V is TRBV19; the match to TRBD2 covers 9 bases. This CDR3 region has 15 residues. The germline CDR1 and CDR2 sequences are LNHDA and SQIVND (reference sequence). V was clipped by 4 bases and J by 0 bases; unmatched bases: 3. CDR3 bases: TGTGCCAGTAGTAGTCTAGCGGGGAACCAAGAGACCCAGTACTTC. It is translated as CASSSLAGNQETQYF.

This chain joins TRBV6-1 and TRBJ1-1; D is perhaps TRBD1 (6 bases). This CDR3 contains 13 residues. V lost 7 bases, J lost 5 bases, and 14 bases lay in between. In germline, CDR1 is MNHNS, CDR2 SASEGT. DNA for the CDR3: TGTGCCAGCACTCCAGGGGTCCAGACTGAAGCTTTCTTT. This translates into CASTPGVQTEAFF.

The CDR3 region has the DNA TGCGCCAGCAGCTTGGAGGGGGTAGTCACCGGGGAGCTGTTTTTT. Amino acid sequence: CASSLEGVVTGELFF. This chain links TRBV5-1 with TRBJ2-2; perhaps TRBD1 as D (6 bases). Trimming pared 0 bases from V and 4 bases from J, leaving 10 bases between. Germline V gives CDR1 SGHRS, CDR2 YFSETQ. CDR3 length: 15 amino acids.

This clone appeared once. The chain employs TRBV5-1 and TRBJ1-4; TRBD1 matches 7 bases. The germline gives CDR1 SGHRS, CDR2 YFSETQ. The CDR3 is 15 residues long. Trimming took 4 bases from V and 0 from J; bases not matched to a gene: 3. The CDR3 loop is CASSVGQTTNEKLFF. The CDR3 nucleotides are TGCGCCAGCAGCGTGGGACAGACAACTAATGAAAAACTGTTTTTT.

The V and J genes are TRBV9 and TRBJ1-4, with TRBD1 identical over 9 bases. The germline gives CDR1 SGDLS, CDR2 YYNGEE. With V trimmed by 2 bases and J by 4 bases, 0 bases remained unmatched. This CDR3 comprises 14 residues. CDR3: CASSVGQGNEKLFF. CDR3 DNA: TGTGCCAGCAGCGTGGGACAGGGTAATGAAAAACTGTTTTTT.

This CDR3 is CASRSGTAINEKLFF. CDR3 sequence (DNA): TGTGCCAGCAGATCCGGGACAGCCATTAATGAAAAACTGTTTTTT. The chain employs TRBV2 and TRBJ1-4, with TRBD1 matching over 7 bases. With 6 bases clipped from V and 4 bases from J, the junction kept 8 bases outside the gene matches. The CDR3 runs to 15 residues. Germline V gives CDR1 SNHLY, CDR2 FYNNEI.